Ten or more counts support the clone carrying this T cell receptor beta chain. Its antigen is as yet unknown. The record originates from a study of molecular identifiers for immune sequencing clone quantification. Study-wide findings and caveats: Over 99% of effector molecules, yet under 1% of naive-cell molecules, were held by clones above 20 RNA copies.

The V and J ends lost 5 bases and 4 bases respectively, with 10 bases between them. The CDR3 extends over 13 amino acids. Germline V gene data show CDR1 as SGHAT and CDR2 as FQNNGV. It was with previously described methods and listed TCR primers that bulk TCR libraries were made. MiXCR, run by TCRdb on the PCR reads, gives a single entry per CDR3 protein. Among about 640,000 distinct CDR3 sequences, about 20% were seen once, and the ten largest hold roughly 0.85%. This TCR derives from a human donor in good health. Some libraries in this study had Jurkat cell RNA spiked in. Sequencing was performed on naive CD8+ T cells from blood, with Jurkat cell RNA spiked in. Subset here: FACS-sorted CD8+CD4-CCR7+CD45RA+ naive T cells. The V and J genes are TRBV11-2 and TRBJ2-3; no firm D call. CDR3 nucleotide sequence: TGTGCCAGCAGCGAAACCCTAGCAGATACGCAGTATTTT. It yields the protein CASSETLADTQYF.